This T cell receptor beta chain was sequenced for a study of T cell repertoires in cytomegalovirus infection. In its sample, this clonotype was seen many times. Antigen unknown. TCRdb re-called the reads through MiXCR, storing one row per CDR3 protein. The sample shows more than 250,000 distinct CDR3 sequences, 20% to 25% of them seen only once. This specimen was cultured PBMCs, taken from culture after CMV antigen stimulation. This TCR derives from a human donor in good health (CMV status not recorded). Some clones in this sample may be carry-over from other donors' samples.

CDR3 loop: CASSRRGQALESPLHF. CDR3 in DNA: TGTGCCAGCAGCCGCCGGGGACAGGCACTAGAGTCACCCCTCCACTTT. V is TRBV11-3 and J is TRBJ1-6, with 8 nucleotides matching TRBD1. CDR1 is SGHNT and CDR2 is YENEEA in the germline V gene. The CDR3 spans 16 residues. V was clipped by 5 bases and J by 10 bases; unmatched bases: 13.